What follows are 19 T cell receptor beta chains derived from one specimen sequenced in a study of PD-L1 blockade in urothelial cancer. The method was immunoSEQ multiplex PCR; TCRdb's version includes in-frame clones alone and lacks a portion of them. There are fewer than 25,000 clones in the sample; approximately 88% occur only once, and less than 4% lies in the top ten. Source: PBMCs, taken around atezolizumab (anti-PD-L1) treatment. These receptors originate from a man aged 45-60 years with urothelial cancer.

The gene calls are TRBV19 and TRBJ1-1; 9 bases map to TRBD1. Germline-derived CDR1 and CDR2 are LNHDA and SQIVND (reference sequence). This CDR3 has 14 amino acids. The V segment lost 5 bases and the J segment 5 bases; nucleotides outside the gene matches: 6. The CDR3 bases are TGTGCCAGTAGTTTCCGGGACAGGGTGACTGAAGCTTTCTTT. Its protein product is CASSFRDRVTEAFF. The variable domain in full, completed from reference TRBV19 and TRBJ1-1, reads DGGITQSPKYLFRKEGQNVTLSCEQNLNHDAMYWYRQDPGQGLRLIYYSQIVNDFQKGDIAEGYSVSREKKESFPLTVTSAQKNPTAFYLCASSFRDRVTEAFFGQGTRLTVV.

J is TRBJ1-2 and V is TRBV7-6; D ambiguous. Germline V gene lookup returns CDR1 SGHVS and CDR2 FNYEAQ. CDR3 length: 15 amino acids. The V gene lost 1 base and the J gene lost 4 bases, with 13 bases spanning the gap. CDR3 nucleotides: TGTGCCAGCAGCTTAGGCGGAGGTGGAATCTATGGCTACACCTTC. Translated: CASSLGGGGIYGYTF.

This clone was seen only once. This chain links TRBV7-2 with TRBJ2-7; the D gene is possibly TRBD1 (6 bases). Germline CDR1 and CDR2: SGHTA and FQGNSA. V lost 7 bases to trimming and J lost 3 bases, with 16 bases between them. CDR3 length equals 14 residues. The CDR3 region has the DNA TGTGCCAGCACCCAAGTACAGGGACACTACGAGCAGTACTTC. Protein product: CASTQVQGHYEQYF.

This clone was observed a handful of times. CDR3 sequence reads: CASSPYEEQYF. CDR3 nucleotide sequence: TGTGCCAGCAGTCCCTACGAAGAGCAGTACTTC. The chain recombines TRBV2 with TRBJ2-7; D unclear. Germline CDR1 reads SNHLY; CDR2 reads FYNNEI. Trimming took 5 bases from V and 7 from J, leaving 9 bases between them. This CDR3 is 11 amino acids long.

Notes on this clone: Relative to the germline gene, one junction end is altered; a read error may explain this. The chain has TRBV15 and TRBJ2-3; 12 nucleotides match TRBD2. Germline CDR1 and CDR2: LNHNV and YYDKDF (reference sequence). The CDR3 loop spans 18 amino acids. The DNA of the CDR3 is TGTGCCACCAGCAGAGATGGGCTAGCGGGGGGGCGGACAGATACGCAATATTTT. Its protein is CATSRDGLAGGRTDTQYF.

This chain connects TRBV19 to TRBJ2-7, with D possibly matching TRBD1 (6 bases). The CDR3 spans 12 residues. Germline V gives CDR1 LNHDA, CDR2 SQIVND (reference sequence). The V end lost 7 bases, the J end lost 3 bases, and 10 bases lay between the germline ends. The CDR3 region is CASIGTSYEQYF. The CDR3 nucleotides are TGTGCCAGTATAGGGACAAGCTACGAGCAGTACTTC.

The chain uses TRBV21-1 and TRBJ2-3; the table's D gene call, TRBD1, was not cross checked with the DNA. TRBV21-1 is noted as a pseudogene. The CDR3 sequence is 21 residues long. The CDR3 spells CASSKGQGAEWRAASTDTQYF. The CDR3 bases are TGTGCCAGCAGCAAAGGACAGGGGGCGGAGTGGAGGGCGGCTAGCACAGATACGCAGTATTTT.

The rearrangement joins TRBV19 to TRBJ1-1; possible D gene TRBD1, 6 bases. With 6 bases removed from V and 5 bases from J, the gap between germline ends came to 13 bases. Germline CDR1 and CDR2: LNHDA and SQIVND (reference sequence). The CDR3 extends over 13 amino acids. CDR3 in amino acids: CASREHRVTEAFF. CDR3 nucleotide sequence: TGTGCCAGTAGAGAACACAGGGTTACTGAAGCTTTCTTT.

This rearrangement joins TRBV15 to TRBJ1-1, with D perhaps matching TRBD1 (6 bases). Trimming took 0 bases from V and 1 from J, leaving 12 bases between them. From germline, CDR1 is LNHNV and CDR2 YYDKDF (reference sequence). This CDR3 spans 16 amino acids. CDR3 sequence reads: CATSRDYGGRNTEAFF. The CDR3 region has the DNA TGTGCCACCAGCAGAGATTATGGGGGCCGGAACACTGAAGCTTTCTTT.

The genes are TRBV7-9 and TRBJ1-1; TRBD1 aligns across 8 bases. This CDR3 is 15 amino acids long. Germline CDR1 SEHNR, CDR2 FQNEAQ (reference sequence). V gave up 4 bases and J gave up 6 bases; unmatched junction bases: 10. The DNA for the CDR3 is TGTGCCAGCAGCTCCCGACAGGGGACACCCTCTGAAGCTTTCTTT. This sequence encodes CASSSRQGTPSEAFF.

V and J are TRBV29-1 and TRBJ1-3; a possible D gene is TRBD1 (5 bases). Germline V gene lookup returns CDR1 SQVTM and CDR2 ANQGSEA. There are 15 residues in the CDR3. Trimming took off 5 bases at V and 0 bases at J, with 14 bases between the two ends. The CDR3 spells CSVQGGKGSGNTIYF. The CDR3, as DNA: TGCAGCGTTCAGGGAGGGAAAGGCTCTGGAAACACCATATATTTT.

The rearrangement joins TRBV5-4 to TRBJ2-2, with 7 positions matching TRBD2. Losses at the gene ends were 2 bases for V and 5 bases for J; bases not matched to a gene: 0. The CDR3 spans 13 residues. Per the germline V gene, CDR1 is SGHNT and CDR2 is YYREEE (reference sequence). CDR3 nucleotide sequence: TGTGCCAGCAGCTTCGGGGGGACCGGGGAGCTGTTTTTT. Translating it yields CASSFGGTGELFF.

The J gene is TRBJ2-7, the V gene TRBV27, with D unresolved. Germline CDR1 is MNHEY and CDR2 is SMNVEV (reference sequence). The CDR3 spans 11 residues. V dropped 4 bases and J dropped 5 bases, with 6 bases sitting between them. The CDR3 protein is CASSSPNEQYF. CDR3 DNA: TGTGCCAGCAGTTCCCCCAACGAGCAGTACTTC.

The rearrangement joins TRBV10-3 to TRBJ2-5, with 8 bases fitting TRBD1. Germline values: CDR1 ENHRY, CDR2 SYGVKD. The CDR3 is 16 amino acids. Trimming at V came to 2 bases and at J to 5 bases, leaving 10 bases not matched to a gene. CDR3 sequence reads: CAISEIGQGRVETQYF. The CDR3, as DNA: TGTGCCATCAGTGAGATAGGACAGGGACGAGTTGAGACCCAGTACTTC.

This chain connects TRBV6-1 to TRBJ2-3; 9 bases fit TRBD1. The CDR3 loop spans 17 amino acids. The junction had 6 bases not matched to a gene; V was cut back by 0 bases and J by 2 bases. CDR1 is MNHNS, CDR2 SASEGT, per germline. CDR3 sequence reads: CASSEASGTGLTDTQYF. The CDR3 coding sequence is TGTGCCAGCAGTGAAGCGTCGGGGACAGGGCTCACAGATACGCAGTATTTT.

The chain links TRBV6-1 to TRBJ2-7; possible D gene TRBD2, 5 bases. V lost 4 bases to trimming and J lost 6 bases, with 10 bases between them. Germline CDR1 and CDR2: MNHNS and SASEGT. CDR3 length: 12 amino acids. For the CDR3, the DNA is TGTGCCAGCAGTGCGGTCGGAGGCGAGCAGTACTTC. It yields the protein CASSAVGGEQYF.

This rearrangement joins TRBV7-8 to TRBJ1-2, with TRBD1 as a possible D gene (5 bases). The V and J ends lost 1 base and 0 bases respectively, with 15 bases between them. CDR1 SGHVS and CDR2 FQNEAQ come from the germline V gene. The CDR3 has 17 amino acids. The CDR3 loop is CASSLEGWGRANYGYTF. The CDR3 DNA sequence: TGTGCCAGCAGCTTAGAAGGTTGGGGCAGGGCTAACTATGGCTACACCTTC.

In this sample, this clone turned up once. V usage is TRBV5-5 and J usage is TRBJ1-3, with 7 bases fitting TRBD1. The germline gives CDR1 SGHKS, CDR2 YYEKEE (reference sequence). The CDR3 contains 17 residues. The V segment lost 2 bases and the J segment 0 bases; nucleotides outside the gene matches: 8. CDR3 in amino acids: CASSLSGTESSGNTIYF. The CDR3 DNA sequence: TGTGCCAGCAGCTTATCAGGGACAGAGAGCTCTGGAAACACCATATATTTT.

As DNA, the CDR3 is TGTGCCAGCAGCTTGGGTGGGCCCACAGATACGCAGTATTTT. Translated, it gives CASSLGGPTDTQYF. This chain joins TRBV5-8 and TRBJ2-3; no clear D gene. The ends were cut back, 0 bases at V and 2 bases at J, with 7 bases in the middle. Looked up from germline, CDR1 is SGHTS and CDR2 is YDEGEE. This CDR3 is built from 14 residues.